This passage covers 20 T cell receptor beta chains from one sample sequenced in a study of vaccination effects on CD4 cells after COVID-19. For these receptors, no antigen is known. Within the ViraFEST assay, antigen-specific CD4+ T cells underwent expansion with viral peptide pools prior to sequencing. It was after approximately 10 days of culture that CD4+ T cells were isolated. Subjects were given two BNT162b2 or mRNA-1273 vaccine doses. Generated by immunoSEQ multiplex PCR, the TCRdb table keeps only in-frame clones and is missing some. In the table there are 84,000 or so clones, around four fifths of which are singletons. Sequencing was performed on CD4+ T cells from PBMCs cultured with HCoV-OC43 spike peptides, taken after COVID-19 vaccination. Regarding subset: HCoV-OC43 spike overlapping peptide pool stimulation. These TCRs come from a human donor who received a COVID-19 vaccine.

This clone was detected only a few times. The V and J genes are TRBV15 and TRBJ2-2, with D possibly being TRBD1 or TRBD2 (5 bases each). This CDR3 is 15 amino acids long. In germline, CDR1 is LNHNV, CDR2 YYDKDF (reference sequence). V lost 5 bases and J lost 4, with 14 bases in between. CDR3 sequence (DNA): TGTGCCACCAGCCCCCAGGGCGGGCTCACCGGGGAGCTGTTTTTT. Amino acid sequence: CATSPQGGLTGELFF.

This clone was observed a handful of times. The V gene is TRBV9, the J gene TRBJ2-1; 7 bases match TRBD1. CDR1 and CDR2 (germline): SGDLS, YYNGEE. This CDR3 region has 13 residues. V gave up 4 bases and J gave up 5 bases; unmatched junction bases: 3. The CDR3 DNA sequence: TGTGCCAGCAGCTCGGGACAGCACAATGAGCAGTTCTTC. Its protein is CASSSGQHNEQFF.

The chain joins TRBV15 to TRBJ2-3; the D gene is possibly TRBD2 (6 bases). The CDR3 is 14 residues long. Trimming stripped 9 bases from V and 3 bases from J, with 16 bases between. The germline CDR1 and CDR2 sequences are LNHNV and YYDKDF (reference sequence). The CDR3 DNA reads TGTGCCACGCAACACGGGGGATCGACAGATACGCAGTATTTT. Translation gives CATQHGGSTDTQYF.

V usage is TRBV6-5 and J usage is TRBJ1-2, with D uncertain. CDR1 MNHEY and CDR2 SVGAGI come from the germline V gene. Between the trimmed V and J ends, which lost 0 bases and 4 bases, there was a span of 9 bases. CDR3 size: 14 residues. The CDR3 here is CASSYSNTVYGYTF. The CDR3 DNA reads TGTGCCAGCAGTTACTCGAATACGGTCTATGGCTACACCTTC.

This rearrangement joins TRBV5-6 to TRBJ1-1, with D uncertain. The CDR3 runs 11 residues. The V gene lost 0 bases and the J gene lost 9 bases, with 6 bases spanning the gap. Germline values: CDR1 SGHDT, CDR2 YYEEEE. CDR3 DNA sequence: TGTGCCAGCAGCTTGGGGCATAAAGCTTTCTTT. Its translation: CASSLGHKAFF.

CDR3 in DNA: TGTGCCAGCAGTTTCGACAGGGGGATTGAAGCTTTCTTT. Translated, it gives CASSFDRGIEAFF. The chain joins TRBV12-3 or TRBV12-4 to TRBJ1-1; 9 bases are a match to TRBD1. The CDR3 length is 13 residues. Losses at the gene ends were 3 bases for V and 7 bases for J; bases not matched to a gene: 3.

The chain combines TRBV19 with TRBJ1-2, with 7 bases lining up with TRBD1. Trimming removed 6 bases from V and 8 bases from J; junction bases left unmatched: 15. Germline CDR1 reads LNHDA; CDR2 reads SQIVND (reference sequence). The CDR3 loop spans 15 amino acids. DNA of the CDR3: TGTGCCAGTAGGGACCCAACAGGGGACGGATGGGGCTACACCTTC. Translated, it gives CASRDPTGDGWGYTF.

CDR3 nucleotide sequence: TGTGCCAGCAGCTTTCAGTTCAGCTCCTACAATGAGCAGTTCTTC. Translating it yields CASSFQFSSYNEQFF. V and J are TRBV7-3 and TRBJ2-1; D is ambiguous. The length of the CDR3 is 15 residues. The germline V and J ends were trimmed by 3 bases and 0 bases, with 9 bases remaining between them. CDR1 is SGHTA and CDR2 is FQGTGA in the germline V gene. Full variable domain (remainder filled in from reference TRBV7-3 and TRBJ2-1): GAGVSQTPSNKVTEKGKYVELRCDPISGHTALYWYRQSLGQGPEFLIYFQGTGAADDSGLPNDRFFAVRPEGSVSTLKIQRTERGDSAVYLCASSFQFSSYNEQFFGPGTRLTVL.

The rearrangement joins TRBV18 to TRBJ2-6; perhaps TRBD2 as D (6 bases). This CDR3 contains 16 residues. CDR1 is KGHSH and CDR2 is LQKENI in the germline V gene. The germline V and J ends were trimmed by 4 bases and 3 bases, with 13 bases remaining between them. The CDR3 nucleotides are TGTGCCAGCTCACGGGGGACTCCTGATGGGGCCAACGTCCTGACTTTC. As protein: CASSRGTPDGANVLTF.

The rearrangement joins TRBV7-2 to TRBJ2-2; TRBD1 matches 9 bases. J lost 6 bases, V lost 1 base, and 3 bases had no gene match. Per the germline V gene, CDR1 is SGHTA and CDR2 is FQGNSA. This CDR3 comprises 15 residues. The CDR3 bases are TGTGCCAGCAGCTTAGACGGGACAGGGCCCGGGGAGCTGTTTTTT. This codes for CASSLDGTGPGELFF.

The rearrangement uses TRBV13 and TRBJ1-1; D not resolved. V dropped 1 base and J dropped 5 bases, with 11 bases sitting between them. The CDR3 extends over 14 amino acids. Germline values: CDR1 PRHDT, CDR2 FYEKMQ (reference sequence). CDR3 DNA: TGTGCCAGCAGCTTAGCGGTCATAGGGACTGAAGCTTTCTTT. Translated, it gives CASSLAVIGTEAFF.

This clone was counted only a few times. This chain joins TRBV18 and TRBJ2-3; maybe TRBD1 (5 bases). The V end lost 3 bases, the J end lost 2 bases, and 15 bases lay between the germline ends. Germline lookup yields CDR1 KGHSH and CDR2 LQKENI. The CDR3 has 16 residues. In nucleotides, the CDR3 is TGTGCCAGCTCACCCCCAGGGCTAGGGGTCACAGATACGCAGTATTTT. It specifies CASSPPGLGVTDTQYF. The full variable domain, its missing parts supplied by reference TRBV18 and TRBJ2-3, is NAGVMQNPRHLVRRRGQEARLRCSPMKGHSHVYWYRQLPEEGLKFMVYLQKENIIDESGMPKERFSAEFPKEGPSILRIQQVVRGDSAAYFCASSPPGLGVTDTQYFGPGTRLTVL.

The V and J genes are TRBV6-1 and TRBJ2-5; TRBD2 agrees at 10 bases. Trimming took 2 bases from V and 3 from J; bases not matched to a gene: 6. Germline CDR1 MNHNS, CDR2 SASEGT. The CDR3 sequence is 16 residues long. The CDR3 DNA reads TGTGCCAGCAGTGAACTCCGGACTAGCGGAAAAGAGACCCAGTACTTC. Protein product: CASSELRTSGKETQYF.

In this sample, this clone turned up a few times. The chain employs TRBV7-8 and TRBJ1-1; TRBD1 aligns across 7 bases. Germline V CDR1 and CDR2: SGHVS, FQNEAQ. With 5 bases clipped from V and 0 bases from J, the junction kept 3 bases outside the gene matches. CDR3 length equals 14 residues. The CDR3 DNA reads TGTGCCAGCAGCCCGACAGGGATGAACACTGAAGCTTTCTTT. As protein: CASSPTGMNTEAFF. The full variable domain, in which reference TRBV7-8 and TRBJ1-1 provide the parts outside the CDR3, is GAGVSQSPRYKVAKRGQDVALRCDPISGHVSLFWYQQALGQGPEFLTYFQNEAQLDKSGLPSDRFFAERPEGSVSTLKIQRTQQEDSAVYLCASSPTGMNTEAFFGQGTRLTVV.

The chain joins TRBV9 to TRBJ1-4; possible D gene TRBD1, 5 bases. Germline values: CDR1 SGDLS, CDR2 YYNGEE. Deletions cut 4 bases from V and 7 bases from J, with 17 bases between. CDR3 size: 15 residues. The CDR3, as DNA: TGTGCCAGCAGCCGCTTCGGGGGAGTGAGTGAAAAACTGTTTTTT. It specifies CASSRFGGVSEKLFF.

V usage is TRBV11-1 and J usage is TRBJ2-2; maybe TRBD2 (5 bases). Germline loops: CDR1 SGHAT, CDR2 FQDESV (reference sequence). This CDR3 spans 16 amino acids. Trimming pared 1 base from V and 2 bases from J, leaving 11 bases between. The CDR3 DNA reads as TGTGCCAGCAGCTTAGTTCCCGGGATTAACACCGGGGAGCTGTTTTTT. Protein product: CASSLVPGINTGELFF.

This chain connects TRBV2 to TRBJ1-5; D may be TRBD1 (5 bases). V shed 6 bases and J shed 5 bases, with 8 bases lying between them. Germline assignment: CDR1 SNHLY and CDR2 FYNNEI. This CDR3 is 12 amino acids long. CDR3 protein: CASRRGDQPQHF. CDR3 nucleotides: TGTGCCAGCAGGAGGGGAGATCAGCCCCAGCATTTT.

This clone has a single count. The CDR3 sequence: CASSVAEDTQYF. CDR3 in DNA: TGTGCCAGCAGCGTAGCGGAGGATACGCAGTATTTT. The J gene is TRBJ2-3, the V gene TRBV9; no clear D. CDR3 length: 12 residues. With 0 bases removed from V and 6 bases from J, the gap between germline ends came to 5 bases. Germline CDR1 and CDR2: SGDLS and YYNGEE.

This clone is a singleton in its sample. The CDR3 DNA reads TGTGCCAGCAGCTTTGGGCTACAGGGTAGCAATCAGCCCCAGCATTTT. This codes for CASSFGLQGSNQPQHF. The rearrangement links TRBV5-6 to TRBJ1-5, with D perhaps TRBD1 (6 bases). The CDR3 runs to 16 residues. The V gene's germline CDR1 is SGHDT and CDR2 YYEEEE. The germline V and J ends were trimmed by 2 bases and 0 bases, with 12 bases remaining between them. The full variable domain, its missing parts supplied by reference TRBV5-6 and TRBJ1-5, is DAGVTQSPTHLIKTRGQQVTLRCSPKSGHDTVSWYQQALGQGPQFIFQYYEEEERQRGNFPDRFSGHQFPNYSSELNVNALLLGDSALYLCASSFGLQGSNQPQHFGDGTRLSIL.

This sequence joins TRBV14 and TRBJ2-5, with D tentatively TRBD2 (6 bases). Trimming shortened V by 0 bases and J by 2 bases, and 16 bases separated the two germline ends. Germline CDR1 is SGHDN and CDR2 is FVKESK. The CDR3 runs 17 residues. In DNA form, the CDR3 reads TGTGCCAGCAGCCAAGATCTCGGTAGCGGCGTACAAGAGACCCAGTACTTC. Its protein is CASSQDLGSGVQETQYF.